This T cell receptor (beta chain) was obtained from a study of Graves' ophthalmopathy and Graves' hyperthyroidism (dated by TCRdb to 2017 to 2018). The study in broad terms: Peripheral blood samples were taken at the time of initial diagnosis, before any treatment was given. In total, around 130 blood samples were TCR-sequenced: approximately 42 ophthalmopathy, 75 hyperthyroidism and approximately 17 hyperthyroidism-to-ophthalmopathy patients. In a handful of hyperthyroidism patients, the T-cell repertoires found in thyroid tissue were compared with those found in blood. After sampling, hyperthyroidism patients received methimazole starting at 30 mg daily, and ophthalmopathy patients received high-dose intravenous methylprednisolone. To tell Graves' ophthalmopathy apart from Graves' hyperthyroidism, and to predict which patients would progress to ophthalmopathy, the study relied on TCR beta repertoire signatures. The independent validation cohort included approximately 19 hyperthyroidism patients plus 17 patients who later progressed from hyperthyroidism to ophthalmopathy. To explore V-J signatures that separate ophthalmopathy from hyperthyroidism, a discovery set of about 100 patients was enrolled, consisting of roughly 45 with ophthalmopathy and about 60 with stable hyperthyroidism. General conclusions and limits of the study: No statistical method was used to set the sample size in advance, and the investigators knew which group each participant was assigned to. Most expanded thyroid clonotypes with frequency above 0.001 were also detected in blood, suggesting blood repertoires may reflect the thyroid immune response. In validation, the model predicted ophthalmopathy progression with 55% to 71% sensitivity and around 72% specificity; roughly eleven predicted patients were CT-confirmed with GO in a median of about 7.1 months. In cross-validation, the 13-signature model distinguished ophthalmopathy from stable hyperthyroidism with nearly 90% sensitivity and around 83% specificity, while in the test set the corresponding values were about 80% and 75%.

The ophthalmopathy patients had moderately to severely active disease, with a Clinical Activity Score of 3 or higher, a NOSPECS grade of 4 or higher, and a disease duration of less than 3 months. Patients were excluded if they had other autoimmune diseases, uncontrolled infections, pregnancy or lactation. Clinical symptoms, serum thyroxine, TRAb, thyroid ultrasound and orbital computed tomography were used for diagnosis. Using Ficoll-Paque density gradient centrifugation, PBMCs were isolated from 10 ml of fresh peripheral blood. Total RNA was extracted using Trizol reagent, and RNA quality was checked on an Agilent 2100 Bioanalyzer. The CDR3 has 17 amino acids, counting the end cysteine and phenylalanine. Of the read, only the CDR3 DNA is kept; its 51 bases are in frame from base 1. The germline V gene sets CDR1 to SGHAT and CDR2 to FQNNGV. Here V drops 1 base and J drops 0 bases, and the junction holds 4 bases not matched to any gene.

Comments on this clonotype: What antigen it recognizes has not been identified. No much larger clonotype is one base removed from it; base qualities were not supplied.

For repertoire sequencing, TCR beta CDR3 regions were amplified from RNA transcripts. The first round was an RT-PCR using HTBI primers with the Qiagen OneStep RT-PCR kit, and this first round was followed by a second-round multiplex PCR, then size selection and purification. The libraries underwent paired-end sequencing with 100 bp reads on an Illumina HiSeq2000. Per the source publication's procedure: SOAPnuke was used for read processing, and reads with adapters, uncalled bases, a mean Phred below 15, or no exact constant-primer or identifier match were discarded. High-quality paired reads were merged with COPE v1.2.5. Clonotypes were defined as unique nucleotide sequences and were aligned to IMGT TRB V, D and J references using MiTCR v1.1. Only V-J combinations with frequency above 0.0001 were analysed, covering more than 99% of repertoires. For each V-J combination, a TCR clonal expansion and chaos score was defined as F50 clonal expansion divided by the chaos observed in the TCRdist matrix. Welch's t-statistics and random forest were used to reduce features to some 13 V-J combinations, which were fed into a naive Bayes classifier. Thyroid-blood repertoire similarity was quantified with the Morisita-Horn index. TCRdb cleaned the public reads at Q25 with fastp, built clones with MiXCR and kept in-frame beta chains. Rows are unified per CDR3 protein, each entry keeping the most common DNA and genes. The V and J calls and clone size are TCRdb's, not the authors'. In this sample the table shows 600,000 to 950,000 distinct CDR3 sequences, 40% of which occur a single time. About 40% of the sample goes to the ten largest clones.

The chain employs TRBV11-2 and TRBJ1-2, and TRBD1 aligns with 11 junction nucleotides. Input material: peripheral blood. The receptor was isolated from an adult man with Graves' ophthalmopathy. The CDR3 region reads CASSLGDRGGPNYGYTF. The DNA reads as follows: TGTGCCAGCAGCTTAGGGGACAGGGGGGGGCCTAACTATGGCTACACCTTC.